The present entry profiles one T cell receptor (beta chain) with its context. Trimming stripped 7 bases from V and 7 bases from J, with 11 bases between. Per germline, CDR1 SNHLY and CDR2 FYNNEI. The CDR3 covers 12 residues. The data are from a study of CD8 T cells in Susac syndrome. About 0.45 to 1 ug RNA was reverse transcribed with random hexamers. TCRdb used MiXCR to reprocess the immunoSEQ multiplex PCR reads, holding one entry per CDR3 protein. The repertoire consists of about 130,000 distinct CDR3 sequences, with approximately 79% occurring once and the leading ten covering approximately 0.51%.

This chain joins TRBV2 and TRBJ2-1; D remains unclear. The receptor's source is a human donor with multiple sclerosis. The sample comprised CD8+ T cells from PBMCs. The DNA of the CDR3 is TGTGCCAGCAAGGACCGCCTGAATGAGCAGTTCTTC. Translation: CASKDRLNEQFF.